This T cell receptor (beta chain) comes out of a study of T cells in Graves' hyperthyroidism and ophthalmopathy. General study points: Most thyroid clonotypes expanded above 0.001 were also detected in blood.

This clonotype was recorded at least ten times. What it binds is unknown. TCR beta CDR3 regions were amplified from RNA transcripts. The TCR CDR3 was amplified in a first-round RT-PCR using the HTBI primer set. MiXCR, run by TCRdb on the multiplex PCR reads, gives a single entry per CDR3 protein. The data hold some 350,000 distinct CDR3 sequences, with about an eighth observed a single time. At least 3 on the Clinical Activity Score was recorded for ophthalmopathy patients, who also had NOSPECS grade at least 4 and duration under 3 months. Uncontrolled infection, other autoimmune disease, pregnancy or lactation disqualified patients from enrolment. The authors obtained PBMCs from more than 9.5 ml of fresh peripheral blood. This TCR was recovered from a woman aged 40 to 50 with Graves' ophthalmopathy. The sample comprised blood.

The CDR3 loop is CASKEEQPLRETQYF. The CDR3 bases are TGCGCCAGCAAGGAGGAACAGCCCCTCCGGGAGACCCAGTACTTC. The genes are TRBV10-1 and TRBJ2-5, with a possible D match to TRBD2 (5 bases). Germline V gene data show CDR1 as WNHNN and CDR2 as SYGVQD (reference sequence). Trimming pared 7 bases from V and 5 bases from J, leaving 20 bases between. The CDR3 extends over 15 amino acids.